What follows are 28 T cell receptor beta chains derived from one specimen sequenced in a study of shared clonotypes between healthy human individuals. The protocol was immunoSEQ multiplex PCR, while the TCRdb copy is restricted to in-frame clones and leaves out a portion. Of about 680,000 clones detected, under 95% appear once; the ten largest clones hold nearly 25%. Naive CD8 isolation took CD45RO-negative cells positively selected for CCR7 and excluded terminally differentiated effector memory CD45RA+ cells. Sequencing was done on a sample of naive CD8+ T cells sorted from blood. The receptors were sampled from a man aged 25 to 40 in good health.

The V and J genes are TRBV9 and TRBJ1-1; possible D gene TRBD1, 6 bases. The V end was cut by 0 bases, the J end by 2 bases, with 17 bases between. Germline values: CDR1 SGDLS, CDR2 YYNGEE. There are 17 residues in the CDR3. In DNA form, the CDR3 reads TGTGCCAGCAGCGTAGAGGGGGGGATTCGTCCTAACACTGAAGCTTTCTTT. Its translation is CASSVEGGIRPNTEAFF.

This sequence joins TRBV7-6 and TRBJ1-4; 8 nucleotides line up with TRBD1. With V trimmed by 1 base and J by 10 bases, 5 bases remained unmatched. This CDR3 comprises 14 residues. The germline V gene has CDR1 SGHVS and CDR2 FNYEAQ. The chain's CDR3 is CASSLGTGLVKLFF. CDR3 nucleotides: TGTGCCAGCAGCTTAGGGACAGGGCTTGTAAAACTGTTTTTT.

This rearrangement joins TRBV5-1 to TRBJ2-5; TRBD1 matches 9 bases. The V and J ends lost 4 bases and 5 bases, in that order; junction bases with no gene match: 6. Germline V gene lookup returns CDR1 SGHRS and CDR2 YFSETQ. The CDR3 extends over 14 amino acids. The CDR3 here is CASSPGDRVETQYF. CDR3 coding DNA: TGCGCCAGCAGCCCCGGGGACAGGGTGGAGACCCAGTACTTC.

In this sample, this clone turned up a few times. The chain uses TRBV4-1 and TRBJ2-2; D remains unclear. This CDR3 has 16 residues. Germline V CDR1 and CDR2: MGHRA, YSYEKL. Trimming took 2 bases from V and 0 from J, leaving 10 bases between them. CDR3 sequence: CASSQQGYPNTGELFF. CDR3 bases: TGCGCCAGCAGCCAACAAGGTTATCCGAACACCGGGGAGCTGTTTTTT.

The chain couples TRBV7-2 to TRBJ1-1; D might be TRBD1 (6 bases). Germline-derived CDR1 and CDR2 are SGHTA and FQGNSA. Trimming shortened V by 1 base and J by 8 bases, and 14 bases separated the two germline ends. The CDR3 runs 14 residues. CDR3 nucleotides: TGTGCCAGCAGCTTAGGCTTTACAGGGACAGAAGCTTTCTTT. It specifies CASSLGFTGTEAFF.

This chain links TRBV6-1 with TRBJ2-7; D is possibly TRBD2 (5 bases). This CDR3 has 12 amino acids. Germline V lookup: CDR1 MNHNS, CDR2 SASEGT. V was cut by 3 bases and J by 5 bases, with 8 bases left in between. The chain's CDR3 is CASSDIGDEQYF. CDR3 coding DNA: TGTGCCAGCAGTGATATCGGGGACGAGCAGTACTTC.

The V and J genes are TRBV7-8 and TRBJ1-5; the D is unclear. This CDR3 has 16 residues. CDR1 is SGHVS and CDR2 is FQNEAQ in the germline V gene. The germline V and J ends were trimmed by 4 bases and 0 bases, with 13 bases remaining between them. DNA of the CDR3: TGTGCCAGCAGCTCGTCGGCCCTTATTAGCAATCAGCCCCAGCATTTT. It specifies CASSSSALISNQPQHF.

This clone appeared once. The chain recombines TRBV27 with TRBJ2-3; 15 nucleotides line up with TRBD2. Germline CDR1 MNHEY, CDR2 SMNVEV (reference sequence). Losses at the gene ends were 3 bases for V and 8 bases for J; bases not matched to a gene: 0. CDR3 length: 14 residues. CDR3 sequence: CASSLGLAGGTQYF. DNA of the CDR3: TGTGCCAGCAGTTTGGGACTAGCGGGAGGTACGCAGTATTTT.

This clone was seen once. The chain uses TRBV5-1 and TRBJ2-7; TRBD1 aligns across 12 bases. The CDR3 is 14 amino acids. Per the germline V gene, CDR1 is SGHRS and CDR2 is YFSETQ. V gave up 4 bases and J gave up 4 bases; unmatched junction bases: 3. The CDR3 nucleotides read TGCGCCAGCAGCCGGGGACAGGGGGCTTACGAGCAGTACTTC. It is translated as CASSRGQGAYEQYF. The full variable domain, with the rest looked up from reference TRBV5-1 and TRBJ2-7, is KAGVTQTPRYLIKTRGQQVTLSCSPISGHRSVSWYQQTPGQGLQFLFEYFSETQRNKGNFPGRFSGRQFSNSRSEMNVSTLELGDSALYLCASSRGQGAYEQYFGPGTRLTVT.

This rearrangement joins TRBV29-1 to TRBJ2-2; D uncertain. The germline gives CDR1 SQVTM, CDR2 ANQGSEA. Trimming shortened V by 2 bases and J by 5 bases, and 3 bases separated the two germline ends. The CDR3 spans 11 residues. The CDR3 region has the DNA TGCAGCGTTGAACCAACCGGGGAGCTGTTTTTT. This gives the protein CSVEPTGELFF.

V usage is TRBV28 and J usage is TRBJ1-5; tentative D call: TRBD1 (5 bases). The germline V and J ends were trimmed by 2 bases and 7 bases, with 15 bases remaining between them. CDR1 and CDR2 (germline): MDHEN, SYDVKM. The CDR3 extends over 15 amino acids. The CDR3 DNA is TGTGCCAGCAGTTTAAGGCAGGGAACGAACCAGCCCCAGCATTTT. This codes for CASSLRQGTNQPQHF.

This chain connects TRBV18 to TRBJ1-1; D remains unclear. Germline V lookup: CDR1 KGHSH, CDR2 LQKENI. CDR3 length equals 15 residues. V was shortened by 6 bases and J by 4 bases, with 18 bases between the two germline ends. CDR3 bases: TGTGCCAGCTCCCCGCGGGAACGGGAGGGCACTGAAGCTTTCTTT. Its protein product is CASSPREREGTEAFF.

In the case of this clone: Given a much more abundant clone one base away, this may be a read error. Other DNA sequences in the same sample also yield this CDR3. The chain couples TRBV27 to TRBJ2-1; D unresolved. The CDR3 spans 12 residues. With 3 bases removed from V and 1 base from J, the gap between germline ends came to 1 base. Germline V gene data show CDR1 as MNHEY and CDR2 as SMNVEV (reference sequence). CDR3 in DNA: TGTGCCAGCAGTTTTTCCTACAATGAGCAGTTCTTC. It specifies CASSFSYNEQFF.

This clone has just one count. V is TRBV10-1 and J is TRBJ1-1; D unclear. Per germline, CDR1 WNHNN and CDR2 SYGVQD (reference sequence). Trimming shortened V by 4 bases and J by 1 base, and 7 bases separated the two germline ends. The CDR3 is 13 amino acids. The CDR3 spells CASSVGSNTEAFF. CDR3 DNA: TGCGCCAGCAGTGTCGGATCGAACACTGAAGCTTTCTTT.

This sequence joins TRBV7-6 and TRBJ2-7; 10 nucleotides agree with TRBD1. The J segment lost 5 bases and the V segment lost 5 bases, leaving 12 bases of the junction unmatched. CDR3 length equals 16 residues. Germline V gene sequence: CDR1 SGHVS, CDR2 FNYEAQ. This chain's CDR3 is CASSHDRGRLSDEQYF. The CDR3 coding sequence is TGTGCCAGCAGCCATGACAGGGGGCGGTTGTCCGACGAGCAGTACTTC. Supplemented by reference TRBV7-6 and TRBJ2-7, the full variable domain reads GAGVSQSPRYKVTKRGQDVALRCDPISGHVSLYWYRQALGQGPEFLTYFNYEAQQDKSGLPNDRFSAERPEGSISTLTIQRTEQRDSAMYRCASSHDRGRLSDEQYFGPGTRLTVT.

The CDR3 region is CASSLVGSGTTYEQYF. CDR3 DNA sequence: TGTGCCAGCAGCTTAGTAGGGTCTGGGACCACCTACGAGCAGTACTTC. V gene TRBV7-9 combines with J gene TRBJ2-7; the D gene could be TRBD1 or TRBD2 (5 bases each). Germline CDR1 is SEHNR and CDR2 is FQNEAQ (reference sequence). The CDR3 consists of 16 residues. V was pared by 1 base and J by 2 bases, with 15 bases between. The whole variable domain, remainder taken from reference TRBV7-9 and TRBJ2-7, is DTGVSQNPRHKITKRGQNVTFRCDPISEHNRLYWYRQTLGQGPEFLTYFQNEAQLEKSRLLSDRFSAERPKGSFSTLEIQRTEQGDSAMYLCASSLVGSGTTYEQYFGPGTRLTVT.

The chain links TRBV15 to TRBJ2-5; 10 nucleotides agree with TRBD1. After removal of 4 bases from V and 2 bases from J, the junction contained 1 base not matched to a gene. CDR1 and CDR2 from the germline V gene are LNHNV and YYDKDF (reference sequence). The CDR3 length is 14 residues. The CDR3 DNA is TGTGCCACCAGCAAGGACAGGGGGCAAGAGACCCAGTACTTC. Protein product: CATSKDRGQETQYF.

V gene TRBV21-1 combines with J gene TRBJ1-5. TRBV21-1 is given as a pseudogene. The CDR3 consists of 16 residues. CDR3 amino acids: CASLARGRGSNQPQHF. The CDR3 coding sequence is TGTGCCAGCTTGGCAAGAGGGAGGGGGAGCAATCAGCCCCAGCATTTT.

The CDR3 DNA reads TGTGCTATCCGCGGCCGACTAGCGGGAGGTCCTGGGCAGTTCTTC. The encoded protein is CAIRGRLAGGPGQFF. V and J are TRBV2 and TRBJ2-1, with 13 bases lining up with TRBD2. Per germline, CDR1 SNHLY and CDR2 FYNNEI. The CDR3 extends over 15 amino acids.

This chain connects TRBV4-1 to TRBJ2-3, with TRBD1 as a possible D gene (6 bases). Germline-derived CDR1 and CDR2 are MGHRA and YSYEKL. This CDR3 comprises 15 residues. V dropped 5 bases and J dropped 3 bases, with 15 bases sitting between them. The CDR3 here is CASSYREQGTDTQYF. Here the CDR3 DNA reads TGCGCCAGCAGCTACCGGGAACAGGGAACAGATACGCAGTATTTT.

V and J are TRBV27 and TRBJ2-2; 9 bases map to TRBD2. Germline CDR1 is MNHEY and CDR2 is SMNVEV (reference sequence). Trimming cost V 5 bases and J 2 bases; bases outside gene matches: 18. The CDR3 contains 20 residues. CDR3 region: CASSHIPAHGLAINTGELFF. Written as DNA, the CDR3 is TGTGCCAGCAGTCACATCCCCGCCCACGGACTAGCGATCAACACCGGGGAGCTGTTTTTT.

V gene TRBV7-9 combines with J gene TRBJ2-1; the D gene is possibly TRBD1 (6 bases). The ends were cut back, 4 bases at V and 0 bases at J, with 10 bases in the middle. Germline V gene sequence: CDR1 SEHNR, CDR2 FQNEAQ (reference sequence). The CDR3 sequence is 15 residues long. The CDR3 reads CASSSDSSSYNEQFF. DNA for the CDR3: TGTGCCAGCAGCTCGGACAGTAGCTCCTACAATGAGCAGTTCTTC.

The chain combines TRBV29-1 with TRBJ1-2, with 12 bases lining up with TRBD1. Germline trimming cut 5 bases from V and 4 bases from J; bases unmatched to any gene: 5. This CDR3 comprises 14 residues. The V gene's germline CDR1 is SQVTM and CDR2 ANQGSEA. The CDR3 coding sequence is TGCAGCGTTTCGGGGGACAGGGGGCTCTATGGCTACACCTTC. Residues: CSVSGDRGLYGYTF.

This chain joins TRBV9 and TRBJ2-2, with D uncertain. V was cut by 4 bases and J by 0 bases, with 7 bases left in between. The V gene's germline CDR1 is SGDLS and CDR2 YYNGEE. The CDR3 is 14 residues long. The CDR3 coding sequence is TGTGCCAGCAGCTTGACTTCGAACACCGGGGAGCTGTTTTTT. Its translation is CASSLTSNTGELFF.

This sequence joins TRBV5-4 and TRBJ1-1; D remains unclear. The CDR3 extends over 14 amino acids. Trimming shortened V by 2 bases and J by 1 base, and 9 bases separated the two germline ends. CDR1 is SGHNT and CDR2 is YYREEE in the germline V gene (reference sequence). For the CDR3, the DNA is TGTGCCAGCAGCTTCGATGAGGGGAACACTGAAGCTTTCTTT. It encodes CASSFDEGNTEAFF. Supplemented by reference TRBV5-4 and TRBJ1-1, the full variable domain reads ETGVTQSPTHLIKTRGQQVTLRCSSQSGHNTVSWYQQALGQGPQFIFQYYREEENGRGNFPPRFSGLQFPNYSSELNVNALELDDSALYLCASSFDEGNTEAFFGQGTRLTVV.

The rearrangement joins TRBV7-9 to TRBJ2-5; D uncertain. With 2 bases removed from V and 2 bases from J, the gap between germline ends came to 12 bases. In germline, CDR1 is SEHNR, CDR2 FQNEAQ (reference sequence). This CDR3 has 15 residues. The CDR3 here is CASSLYPQEQETQYF. The CDR3 DNA is TGTGCCAGCAGCTTATATCCCCAGGAGCAAGAGACCCAGTACTTC.

V and J are TRBV7-6 and TRBJ2-7; TRBD1 is a possible D gene (5 bases). Per germline, CDR1 SGHVS and CDR2 FNYEAQ. The CDR3 totals 18 residues. V lost 4 bases to trimming and J lost 0 bases, with 22 bases between them. CDR3 DNA sequence: TGTGCCAGCAGCTCAAGAGACAGTGAGACCTCAAGCTCCTACGAGCAGTACTTC. Encoded protein: CASSSRDSETSSSYEQYF. The complete variable domain, with remaining parts taken from reference TRBV7-6 and TRBJ2-7, reads GAGVSQSPRYKVTKRGQDVALRCDPISGHVSLYWYRQALGQGPEFLTYFNYEAQQDKSGLPNDRFSAERPEGSISTLTIQRTEQRDSAMYRCASSSRDSETSSSYEQYFGPGTRLTVT.

The genes are TRBV10-2 and TRBJ2-3, with 13 bases identical to TRBD2. Germline V CDR1 and CDR2: WSHSY, SAAADI. The CDR3 is made up of 18 amino acids. V was pared by 4 bases and J by 6 bases, with 13 bases of the junction left unmatched. The CDR3 DNA reads TGCGCCAGCAGTGGGACTAGCGGGAGTAGATTAGGCATGGATACGCAGTATTTT. The encoded protein is CASSGTSGSRLGMDTQYF.